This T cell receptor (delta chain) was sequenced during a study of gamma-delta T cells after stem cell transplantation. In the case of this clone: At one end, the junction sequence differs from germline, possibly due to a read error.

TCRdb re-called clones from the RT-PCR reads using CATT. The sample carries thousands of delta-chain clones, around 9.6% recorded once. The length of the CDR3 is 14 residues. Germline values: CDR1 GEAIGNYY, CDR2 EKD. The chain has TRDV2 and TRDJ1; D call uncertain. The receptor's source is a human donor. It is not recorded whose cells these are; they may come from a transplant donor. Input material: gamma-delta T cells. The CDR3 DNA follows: TGCGCCTGTGCCACCGTGGTAGCCACCGATAAACTCATCTTT. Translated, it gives CACATVVATDKLIF.